Following are 26 T cell receptor beta chains from one sample sequenced in a study of CD8 T cells in Susac syndrome. Random hexamers were used to reverse transcribe the RNA input (about 0.45 to 1 ug). A single record per CDR3 protein comes from TCRdb applying MiXCR to the immunoSEQ multiplex PCR reads. This table holds roughly 160,000 distinct CDR3 sequences, about 93% found once. Specimen: CD4+ T cells from PBMCs. These receptors were collected from a human donor in good health.

A few counts support this clonotype. The CDR3 DNA is TGTGCCAGCAGCCAGGACAGCCGGGGGTATGGCTACACCTTC. Residues: CASSQDSRGYGYTF. The gene calls are TRBV7-9 and TRBJ1-2, with a weak D call TRBD1 (6 bases). CDR1 and CDR2 from the germline V gene are SEHNR and FQNEAQ (reference sequence). V was trimmed by 5 bases and J by 5 bases, leaving 15 bases between them. The CDR3 loop spans 14 amino acids.

This chain links TRBV2 with TRBJ2-7; D is undetermined. The ends were cut back, 7 bases at V and 4 bases at J, with 11 bases in the middle. The CDR3 length is 12 residues. Germline CDR1 SNHLY, CDR2 FYNNEI. CDR3 in DNA: TGTGCCAGCAAAACAGATAGTTACGAGCAGTACTTC. This sequence encodes CASKTDSYEQYF.

The chain joins TRBV29-1 to TRBJ1-1; no clear D gene. This CDR3 contains 12 residues. Germline V CDR1 and CDR2: SQVTM, ANQGSEA. V gave up 5 bases and J gave up 5 bases, with 12 bases separating them. In DNA, the CDR3 is TGCAGCGTTCCAGCCGGGAGAACTGAAGCTTTCTTT. This gives the protein CSVPAGRTEAFF.

CDR3 nucleotide sequence: TGCAGTGCGGCGACTAGCCCAGGGGCCGGGGAGCTGTTTTTT. Translation gives CSAATSPGAGELFF. The chain joins TRBV20-1 to TRBJ2-2; tentative D call: TRBD2 (7 bases). Between the trimmed V and J ends, which lost 6 bases and 6 bases, there was a span of 17 bases. The CDR3 sequence is 14 residues long. Germline loops: CDR1 DFQATT, CDR2 SNEGSKA (reference sequence).

The chain couples TRBV12-3 or TRBV12-4 to TRBJ1-5, with D hard to call. CDR3 length equals 14 residues. Trimming cost V 4 bases and J 4 bases, with 11 bases left between them. This chain's CDR3 is CASSYRVPNQPQHF. The CDR3 DNA reads as TGTGCCAGCAGTTACCGGGTCCCAAATCAGCCCCAGCATTTT.

The V gene is TRBV28, the J gene TRBJ2-7, with D uncertain. This CDR3 is built from 12 residues. CDR1 and CDR2 (germline): MDHEN, SYDVKM. Between the trimmed V and J ends, which lost 5 bases and 1 base, there was a span of 6 bases. CDR3 sequence reads: CASSISSYEQYF. The CDR3 bases are TGTGCCAGCAGTATCTCTTCCTACGAGCAGTACTTC.

The chain combines TRBV2 with TRBJ2-7, with 10 bases aligning to TRBD2. Trimming at V came to 4 bases and at J to 5 bases, leaving 2 bases not matched to a gene. The CDR3 spans 13 residues. Germline V gene data show CDR1 as SNHLY and CDR2 as FYNNEI. The CDR3 protein is CASSGLAGDEQYF. The DNA of the CDR3 is TGTGCCAGCAGTGGGCTAGCGGGGGACGAGCAGTACTTC.

V is TRBV30 and J is TRBJ1-2; 8 nucleotides match TRBD1. The length of the CDR3 is 16 residues. Germline lookup yields CDR1 GTSNPN and CDR2 SVGIG (reference sequence). V gave up 1 base and J gave up 0 bases; unmatched junction bases: 7. This CDR3 reads CAWSGTGRKTNYGYTF. CDR3 sequence (DNA): TGTGCCTGGAGTGGGACAGGGAGGAAAACTAACTATGGCTACACCTTC. Filled out from reference TRBV30 and TRBJ1-2, the complete variable domain reads SQTIHQWPATLVQPVGSPLSLECTVEGTSNPNLYWYRQAAGRGLQLLFYSVGIGQISSEVPQNLSASRPQDRQFILSSKKLLLSDSGFYLCAWSGTGRKTNYGYTFGSGTRLTVV.

The chain joins TRBV6-1 to TRBJ2-4; no reliable D call. The CDR3 covers 10 residues. V was cut by 3 bases and J by 8 bases, with 2 bases left in between. Germline values: CDR1 MNHNS, CDR2 SASEGT. For the CDR3, the DNA is TGTGCCAGCAGTGAGGACATTCAGTACTTC. Encoded protein: CASSEDIQYF.

The genes are TRBV6-2 or TRBV6-3 and TRBJ1-1; D is possibly TRBD1 (5 bases). The CDR3 length is 14 residues. V lost 6 bases and J lost 3, with 14 bases in between. Germline V gives CDR1 MNHEY, CDR2 SVGEGT. DNA of the CDR3: TGTGCCAGCAGCCACGCCCCGGGGGACACTGAAGCTTTCTTT. Protein product: CASSHAPGDTEAFF.

This clonotype was detected only once. Here the CDR3 reads CASSLARVGRETQYF. CDR3 bases: TGTGCCAGCAGCTTAGCCCGAGTTGGGCGGGAGACCCAGTACTTC. This chain joins TRBV7-2 and TRBJ2-5; unclear D gene. V was cut by 0 bases and J by 5 bases, with 13 bases left in between. This CDR3 contains 15 residues. Germline V gene data show CDR1 as SGHTA and CDR2 as FQGNSA.

This clonotype showed up just once. The chain uses TRBV12-3 or TRBV12-4 and TRBJ2-7, with 8 bases aligning to TRBD1. The length of the CDR3 is 16 residues. Trimming cost V 6 bases and J 0 bases; bases outside gene matches: 10. The CDR3 sequence is CASRSGGARGSYEQYF. CDR3 sequence (DNA): TGTGCCAGCAGGTCAGGGGGCGCCAGGGGCTCCTACGAGCAGTACTTC.

This clonotype was counted once. This rearrangement joins TRBV20-1 to TRBJ2-1; D is uncertain. V shed 0 bases and J shed 10 bases, with 7 bases lying between them. CDR3 length equals 11 residues. From germline, CDR1 is DFQATT and CDR2 SNEGSKA (reference sequence). DNA for the CDR3: TGCAGTGCTAGAGATCCAATAGAGCAGTTCTTC. It encodes CSARDPIEQFF.

The chain carries TRBV5-1 and TRBJ2-3, with D perhaps assigned TRBD1 or TRBD2 (5 bases each). Trimming took 0 bases from V and 4 from J, leaving 12 bases between them. This CDR3 has 15 amino acids. Germline V CDR1 and CDR2: SGHRS, YFSETQ. Here the CDR3 reads CASSLAPLGADTQYF. The CDR3 nucleotides read TGCGCCAGCAGCTTGGCCCCCCTGGGGGCAGATACGCAGTATTTT.

The chain joins TRBV5-1 to TRBJ2-7; D is uncertain. The CDR3 loop spans 14 amino acids. Trimming stripped 5 bases from V and 0 bases from J, with 12 bases between. Germline values: CDR1 SGHRS, CDR2 YFSETQ. CDR3 bases: TGCGCCAGCAGATCTCTTATGAGCTCCTACGAGCAGTACTTC. Its protein product is CASRSLMSSYEQYF.

The CDR3: CSVGQGPEAFF. The CDR3 DNA reads as TGCAGCGTTGGCCAGGGGCCTGAAGCTTTCTTT. The chain couples TRBV29-1 to TRBJ1-1; weak D call: TRBD1 (6 bases). CDR1 and CDR2 from the germline V gene are SQVTM and ANQGSEA. V gave up 4 bases and J gave up 6 bases, with 9 bases separating them. The CDR3 spans 11 residues.

The chain recombines TRBV6-5 with TRBJ1-2; maybe TRBD1 (6 bases). The CDR3 spans 14 residues. Trimming removed 9 bases from V and 5 bases from J, with 19 bases in between. CDR1 and CDR2 from the germline V gene are MNHEY and SVGAGI. CDR3 protein: CASRRGGAEYGYTF. The CDR3 DNA follows: TGTGCCAGTCGACGGGGGGGCGCAGAGTATGGCTACACCTTC.

The gene calls are TRBV3-1 and TRBJ2-1; 10 bases are a match to TRBD2. The CDR3 runs to 17 residues. The J segment lost 2 bases and the V segment lost 0 bases, leaving 4 bases of the junction unmatched. The germline gives CDR1 LGHDT, CDR2 YNNKEL (reference sequence). DNA of the CDR3: TGTGCCAGCAGCCAAGAGTTCCTAGCGGGGGCCTACAATGAGCAGTTCTTC. It is translated as CASSQEFLAGAYNEQFF.

The chain joins TRBV3-1 to TRBJ2-7, with no clear D. In germline, CDR1 is LGHDT, CDR2 YNNKEL (reference sequence). Between the trimmed V and J ends, which lost 4 bases and 6 bases, there was a span of 13 bases. This CDR3 spans 13 amino acids. CDR3 residues: CASSLPSRGEQYF. Written as DNA, the CDR3 is TGTGCCAGCAGCCTTCCCTCTCGAGGCGAGCAGTACTTC.

The gene calls are TRBV9 and TRBJ2-4, with D unclear. The CDR3 extends over 14 amino acids. Trimming shortened V by 0 bases and J by 6 bases, and 10 bases separated the two germline ends. Germline V gene sequence: CDR1 SGDLS, CDR2 YYNGEE. CDR3 sequence reads: CASSVVGSSNIQYF. CDR3 DNA: TGTGCCAGCAGCGTAGTCGGCTCGTCAAACATTCAGTACTTC. Complete variable domain (other parts from reference TRBV9 and TRBJ2-4): DSGVTQTPKHLITATGQRVTLRCSPRSGDLSVYWYQQSLDQGLQFLIQYYNGEERAKGNILERFSAQQFPDLHSELNLSSLELGDSALYFCASSVVGSSNIQYFGAGTRLSVL.

The CDR3 spells CSVSGGDGGGTDTQYF. The DNA of the CDR3 is TGCAGCGTTTCGGGTGGGGATGGTGGAGGTACAGATACGCAGTATTTT. The rearrangement joins TRBV29-1 to TRBJ2-3; possible D gene TRBD2, 5 bases. Germline lookup yields CDR1 SQVTM and CDR2 ANQGSEA. The length of the CDR3 is 16 residues. Trimming cost V 5 bases and J 3 bases, with 21 bases left between them.

This clonotype was seen only once. The chain joins TRBV23-1 to TRBJ2-7; the D gene is possibly TRBD1 (6 bases). Being an ORF, TRBV23-1 has a function that is uncertain. This CDR3 is 16 amino acids long. The germline V and J ends were trimmed by 0 bases and 2 bases, with 14 bases remaining between them. The CDR3 bases are TGCGCCAGCAGTCAATCCGGAGACAGGTCCCCCTACGAGCAGTACTTC. Translated, it gives CASSQSGDRSPYEQYF.

This chain joins TRBV7-9 and TRBJ2-2; D not resolved. The V gene's germline CDR1 is SEHNR and CDR2 FQNEAQ (reference sequence). The V gene lost 5 bases and the J gene lost 6 bases, with 13 bases spanning the gap. The CDR3 spans 14 residues. The DNA for the CDR3 is TGTGCCAGCAGCCCAGAGGTGGGCTCCGGGGAGCTGTTTTTT. Its protein is CASSPEVGSGELFF.

The rearrangement joins TRBV6-1 to TRBJ1-1; 7 bases are a match to TRBD1. Trimming took 2 bases from V and 1 from J; bases not matched to a gene: 4. Per the germline V gene, CDR1 is MNHNS and CDR2 is SASEGT. The CDR3 runs to 15 residues. CDR3 residues: CASSEPWTGNTEAFF. Here the CDR3 DNA reads TGTGCCAGCAGTGAACCTTGGACAGGGAACACTGAAGCTTTCTTT.

On this clonotype: The junction and the germline gene differ at one end; a read error may be behind it. The chain employs TRBV20-1 and TRBJ2-3, with D perhaps TRBD1 or TRBD2 (6 bases each). Germline V gene sequence: CDR1 DFQATT, CDR2 SNEGSKA (reference sequence). CDR3 length equals 13 residues. In DNA form, the CDR3 reads TGCAGTGCTAGTAGGGGGGACACAGAGACGCAGTATTTT. Its protein is CSASRGDTETQYF.

The V call is TRBV30, the J call TRBJ2-6, with 10 nucleotides matching TRBD2. The CDR3 is 17 residues long. Germline V gene data show CDR1 as GTSNPN and CDR2 as SVGIG (reference sequence). The V segment lost 2 bases and the J segment 0 bases; nucleotides outside the gene matches: 4. The CDR3: CAWSPSGGRSGANVLTF. In DNA form, the CDR3 reads TGTGCCTGGAGTCCTAGCGGGGGACGCTCTGGGGCCAACGTCCTGACTTTC.